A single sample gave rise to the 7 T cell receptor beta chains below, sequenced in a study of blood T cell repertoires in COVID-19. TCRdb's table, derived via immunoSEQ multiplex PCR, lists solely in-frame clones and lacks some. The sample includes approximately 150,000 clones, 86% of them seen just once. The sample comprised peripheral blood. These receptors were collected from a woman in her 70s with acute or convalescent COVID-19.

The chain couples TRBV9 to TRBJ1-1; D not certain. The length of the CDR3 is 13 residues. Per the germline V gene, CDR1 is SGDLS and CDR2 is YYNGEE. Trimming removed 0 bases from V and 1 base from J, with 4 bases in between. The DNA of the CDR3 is TGTGCCAGCAGCGTAGCTCCGAACACTGAAGCTTTCTTT. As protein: CASSVAPNTEAFF. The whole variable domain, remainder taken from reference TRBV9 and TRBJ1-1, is DSGVTQTPKHLITATGQRVTLRCSPRSGDLSVYWYQQSLDQGLQFLIQYYNGEERAKGNILERFSAQQFPDLHSELNLSSLELGDSALYFCASSVAPNTEAFFGQGTRLTVV.

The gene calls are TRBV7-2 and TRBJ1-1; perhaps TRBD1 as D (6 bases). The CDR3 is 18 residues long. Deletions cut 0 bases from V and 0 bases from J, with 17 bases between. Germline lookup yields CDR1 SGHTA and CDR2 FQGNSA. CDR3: CASSLAALGQGLNTEAFF. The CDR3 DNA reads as TGTGCCAGCAGCTTAGCGGCGCTTGGCCAGGGGCTGAACACTGAAGCTTTCTTT.

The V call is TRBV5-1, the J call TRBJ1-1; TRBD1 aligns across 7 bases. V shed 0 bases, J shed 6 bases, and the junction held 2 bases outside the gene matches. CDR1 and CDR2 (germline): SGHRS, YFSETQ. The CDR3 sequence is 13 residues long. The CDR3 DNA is TGCGCCAGCAGCTTGGACAGGGGCTCTGAAGCTTTCTTT. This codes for CASSLDRGSEAFF. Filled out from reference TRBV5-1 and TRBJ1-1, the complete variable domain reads KAGVTQTPRYLIKTRGQQVTLSCSPISGHRSVSWYQQTPGQGLQFLFEYFSETQRNKGNFPGRFSGRQFSNSRSEMNVSTLELGDSALYLCASSLDRGSEAFFGQGTRLTVV.

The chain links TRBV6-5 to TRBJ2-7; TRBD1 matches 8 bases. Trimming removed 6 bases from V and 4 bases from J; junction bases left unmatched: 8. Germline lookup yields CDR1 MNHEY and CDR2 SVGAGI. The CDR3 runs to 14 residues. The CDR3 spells CASREDRVRYEQYF. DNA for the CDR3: TGTGCCAGCAGGGAGGACAGGGTTAGGTACGAGCAGTACTTC.

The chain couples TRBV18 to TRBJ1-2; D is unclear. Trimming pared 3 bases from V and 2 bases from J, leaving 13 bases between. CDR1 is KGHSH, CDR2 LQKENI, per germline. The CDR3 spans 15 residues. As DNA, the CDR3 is TGTGCCAGCTCACCGAGTGGACTGATGAACTATGGCTACACCTTC. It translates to CASSPSGLMNYGYTF. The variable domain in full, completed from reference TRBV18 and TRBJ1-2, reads NAGVMQNPRHLVRRRGQEARLRCSPMKGHSHVYWYRQLPEEGLKFMVYLQKENIIDESGMPKERFSAEFPKEGPSILRIQQVVRGDSAAYFCASSPSGLMNYGYTFGSGTRLTVV.

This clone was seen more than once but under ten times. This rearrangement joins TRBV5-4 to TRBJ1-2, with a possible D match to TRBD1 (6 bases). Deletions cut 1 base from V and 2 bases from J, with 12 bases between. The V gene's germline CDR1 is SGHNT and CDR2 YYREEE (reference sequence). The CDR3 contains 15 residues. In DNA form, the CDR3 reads TGTGCCAGCAGCTTGACTCCCAGGGGAAACTATGGCTACACCTTC. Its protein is CASSLTPRGNYGYTF.

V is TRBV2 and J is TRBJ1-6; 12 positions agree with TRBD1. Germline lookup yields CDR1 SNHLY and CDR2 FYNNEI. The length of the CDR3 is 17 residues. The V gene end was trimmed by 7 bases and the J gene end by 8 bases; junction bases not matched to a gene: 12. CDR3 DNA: TGTGCCAGCACCGGTATGGGACAGGGGGCGCCCGATTCACCCCTCCACTTT. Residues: CASTGMGQGAPDSPLHF. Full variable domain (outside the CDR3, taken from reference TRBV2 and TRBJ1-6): EPEVTQTPSHQVTQMGQEVILRCVPISNHLYFYWYRQILGQKVEFLVSFYNNEISEKSEIFDDQFSVERPDGSNFTLKIRSTKLEDSAMYFCASTGMGQGAPDSPLHFGNGTRLTVT.